One sample yielded the 21 T cell receptor beta chains listed below, sequenced in a study of CD8+CD57+ T cells in acquired aplastic anemia. Using genomic DNA as the template, TCR beta VDJ and CDR3 profiling was carried out. Using its own MiXCR run on the reads, TCRdb lists one record per CDR3 protein. Of around 150,000 distinct CDR3 sequences listed, around 45% are singletons. Sequences were obtained from sorted CD4+, CD8+, or CD8+CD57+ T cells (not recorded which) from PBMCs. These receptors originate from a human donor in good health.

The sample holds many counts of this clonotype. V and J are TRBV20-1 and TRBJ1-1; no reliable D call. This CDR3 region has 14 residues. Germline CDR1 reads DFQATT; CDR2 reads SNEGSKA (reference sequence). Deletions cut 0 bases from V and 3 bases from J, with 11 bases between. As DNA, the CDR3 is TGCAGTGCTAGAGATAAACTCACGTACACTGAAGCTTTCTTT. Translated: CSARDKLTYTEAFF.

This clonotype was picked up many times. The chain combines TRBV5-6 with TRBJ2-3; 12 nucleotides agree with TRBD2. After removal of 1 base from V and 6 bases from J, the junction contained 9 bases not matched to a gene. Per the germline V gene, CDR1 is SGHDT and CDR2 is YYEEEE. The CDR3 has 17 amino acids. This chain's CDR3 is CASSLKLLAGGGDTQYF. CDR3 coding DNA: TGTGCCAGCAGCTTGAAGCTACTAGCGGGAGGAGGCGATACGCAGTATTTT.

This clonotype has just a few counts. The CDR3 DNA follows: TGTGCCAGCAGTAAGACAGGGGGGCGAGAGACCCAGTACTTC. Its translation is CASSKTGGRETQYF. The V call is TRBV6-1, the J call TRBJ2-5; 9 bases fit TRBD1. Losses at the gene ends were 5 bases for V and 4 bases for J; bases not matched to a gene: 5. Germline V CDR1 and CDR2: MNHNS, SASEGT. CDR3 length equals 14 residues.

In this sample, this clonotype turned up many times. The chain has TRBV29-1 and TRBJ2-7; 11 bases are shared with TRBD2. CDR1 is SQVTM, CDR2 ANQGSEA, per germline. V lost 7 bases to trimming and J lost 0 bases; unmatched junction nucleotides: 8. The CDR3 is made up of 15 amino acids. CDR3 in DNA: TGCAGCGCCGCCGGGACTAGCGGTAGCTCCTACGAGCAGTACTTC. Translated, it gives CSAAGTSGSSYEQYF.

The J gene is TRBJ1-5, the V gene TRBV11-2; tentatively, D is TRBD1 (5 bases). V lost 1 base and J lost 0, with 10 bases in between. The CDR3 extends over 16 amino acids. Per germline, CDR1 SGHAT and CDR2 FQNNGV. The CDR3 nucleotides read TGTGCCAGCAGCTTAGTGGGGGGTTTTAGCAATCAGCCCCAGCATTTT. Amino acid sequence: CASSLVGGFSNQPQHF.

There are many counts of this clonotype. V gene TRBV12-3 or TRBV12-4 combines with J gene TRBJ1-5; D is unresolved. The CDR3 length is 13 residues. V was shortened by 2 bases and J by 5 bases, with 7 bases between the two germline ends. CDR3 bases: TGTGCCAGCAGTTTAAGTCAGTATCAGCCCCAGCATTTT. Translating it yields CASSLSQYQPQHF.

This rearrangement joins TRBV5-1 to TRBJ2-1; maybe TRBD2 (5 bases). Trimming cost V 0 bases and J 0 bases, with 7 bases left between them. Germline assignment: CDR1 SGHRS and CDR2 YFSETQ. CDR3 size: 15 residues. The CDR3 bases are TGCGCCAGCAGCTTGGCGCTAGCCTCCTACAATGAGCAGTTCTTC. Its translation is CASSLALASYNEQFF.

As for this clonotype: A junction boundary mismatches the germline segment, possibly from a read error. The V gene is TRBV24-1, the J gene TRBJ2-7; maybe TRBD1 (5 bases). Germline V gene sequence: CDR1 KGHDR, CDR2 SFDVKD. The CDR3 is 14 amino acids. CDR3 residues: CAASDPNDSFEQYF. The CDR3 DNA is TGTGCCGCCAGTGATCCAAATGACAGTTTCGAGCAGTACTTC.

This chain uses TRBV18 with TRBJ1-1; TRBD1 matches 11 bases. The CDR3 consists of 16 residues. The ends lost 4 bases at V and 4 bases at J; junction bases unmatched: 8. Germline CDR1 KGHSH, CDR2 LQKENI. In DNA, the CDR3 is TGTGCCAGCTCACGGCGTCGGACAGGGGGCGTCACTGAAGCTTTCTTT. Translating it yields CASSRRRTGGVTEAFF.

This clonotype showed up just a few times. The chain links TRBV6-6 to TRBJ2-1; D uncertain. V lost 0 bases and J lost 9, with 12 bases in between. This CDR3 is 14 amino acids long. The germline CDR1 and CDR2 sequences are MNHNY and SVGAGI (reference sequence). The CDR3 protein is CASSYSKTYGEQFF. The DNA of the CDR3 is TGTGCCAGCAGTTACTCGAAAACCTATGGTGAGCAGTTCTTC.

V gene TRBV10-2 combines with J gene TRBJ2-1; TRBD2 aligns across 10 bases. The CDR3 runs to 13 residues. CDR1 WSHSY and CDR2 SAAADI come from the germline V gene. J was trimmed by 10 bases and V by 4 bases; bases with no gene match: 4. In DNA form, the CDR3 reads TGCGCCAGCAGTGGAGCGGGAGGGAGAGAGCAGTTCTTC. Translating it yields CASSGAGGREQFF.

Turning to this clonotype: Its ends do not fully match the called genes, so a read error is possible. V and J are TRBV11-2 and TRBJ2-1; the match to TRBD2 covers 9 bases. The CDR3 is made up of 15 amino acids. Germline lookup yields CDR1 SGHAT and CDR2 FQNNGV. CDR3 bases: TGTGCCAGCATGGGGCGACTAGCGGTATACAATGGGCAGTTCTTC. As protein: CASMGRLAVYNGQFF.

The gene calls are TRBV25-1 and TRBJ2-2, with 7 bases identical to TRBD2. Germline CDR1 reads MGHDK; CDR2 reads SYGVNS. This CDR3 comprises 18 residues. V shed 3 bases and J 4 bases; nucleotides not matched to a gene: 14. The CDR3 DNA sequence: TGTGCCAGCAGTGAGGCCTTAGTAGCGGGCCATTCCACCGGGGAGCTGTTTTTT. Translated, it gives CASSEALVAGHSTGELFF.

The CDR3 protein is CAISRVQGASNTEAFF. For the CDR3, the DNA is TGTGCCATCAGTAGAGTACAGGGGGCGTCGAACACTGAAGCTTTCTTT. This chain links TRBV10-3 with TRBJ1-1; TRBD1 aligns across 9 bases. CDR1 is ENHRY, CDR2 SYGVKD, per germline. V shed 5 bases and J 1 base; nucleotides not matched to a gene: 8. CDR3 size: 16 residues.

This clonotype was observed at least ten times. CDR3 DNA sequence: TGCGCCAGCAGCCAGGAGCCTAAGAGCGAGCAGTTCTTC. It specifies CASSQEPKSEQFF. The genes are TRBV4-1 and TRBJ2-1; D gene uncertain. The CDR3 covers 13 residues. The germline CDR1 and CDR2 sequences are MGHRA and YSYEKL. Trimming shortened V by 3 bases and J by 10 bases, and 13 bases separated the two germline ends.

About this clonotype: A much larger clonotype is one base distant, so this may be a read error. This chain connects TRBV20-1 to TRBJ2-7; maybe TRBD1 (5 bases). Germline assignment: CDR1 DFQATT and CDR2 SNEGSKA (reference sequence). The CDR3 spans 16 residues. The DNA for the CDR3 is TGCAGTGCTAACCAGCCGGCCGCAGGGCTCTCCTACGGGCAGTACTTC. Translated: CSANQPAAGLSYGQYF.

This clonotype was detected a few times. The V gene is TRBV5-5, the J gene TRBJ1-1, with D uncertain. This CDR3 comprises 14 residues. Trimming took 4 bases from V and 1 from J, leaving 11 bases between them. Germline loops: CDR1 SGHKS, CDR2 YYEKEE (reference sequence). Here the CDR3 DNA reads TGTGCCAGCAGCCCCCGGGCCGAGAACACTGAAGCTTTCTTT. Its translation: CASSPRAENTEAFF. The whole variable domain, remainder taken from reference TRBV5-5 and TRBJ1-1, is DAGVTQSPTHLIKTRGQQVTLRCSPISGHKSVSWYQQVLGQGPQFIFQYYEKEERGRGNFPDRFSARQFPNYSSELNVNALLLGDSALYLCASSPRAENTEAFFGQGTRLTVV.

Ten or more counts support this clonotype. This chain joins TRBV7-6 and TRBJ2-7; 13 nucleotides align to TRBD2. The ends lost 5 bases at V and 3 bases at J; junction bases unmatched: 7. Germline CDR1 reads SGHVS; CDR2 reads FNYEAQ. This CDR3 comprises 16 residues. CDR3 DNA sequence: TGTGCCAGCAGCGCAGGAGGACTAGCGGGAGTCTACGAGCAGTACTTC. Protein sequence: CASSAGGLAGVYEQYF.

This clonotype was counted at least ten times. The V and J genes are TRBV6-5 and TRBJ1-1, with D hard to call. The germline gives CDR1 MNHEY, CDR2 SVGAGI. The CDR3 is 16 amino acids. Trimming removed 0 bases at V and 0 bases at J, with 11 bases between. CDR3 DNA sequence: TGTGCCAGCAGTTACTCGAAGGGCGGTGTGAACACTGAAGCTTTCTTT. This codes for CASSYSKGGVNTEAFF.

A remark on this clonotype: At one end the junction does not follow the germline gene, possibly because of a read error. The chain carries TRBV10-3 and TRBJ2-3, with a tentative D call TRBD2 (5 bases). The CDR3 runs 14 residues. From germline, CDR1 is ENHRY and CDR2 SYGVKD. The CDR3 protein is CATSDPNGADTQYF. The CDR3 DNA is TGTGCCACCAGTGATCCGAACGGGGCAGATACGCAGTATTTT.

There are a few counts of this clonotype. The V and J genes are TRBV30 and TRBJ2-5, with D possibly TRBD1 on 5 matching bases. Trimming pared 0 bases from V and 1 base from J, leaving 6 bases between. The CDR3 covers 13 residues. The germline V gene encodes CDR1 GTSNPN and CDR2 SVGIG (reference sequence). The DNA for the CDR3 is TGTGCCTGGAGTGTAGGGGCCCAAGAGACCCAGTACTTC. Protein product: CAWSVGAQETQYF.